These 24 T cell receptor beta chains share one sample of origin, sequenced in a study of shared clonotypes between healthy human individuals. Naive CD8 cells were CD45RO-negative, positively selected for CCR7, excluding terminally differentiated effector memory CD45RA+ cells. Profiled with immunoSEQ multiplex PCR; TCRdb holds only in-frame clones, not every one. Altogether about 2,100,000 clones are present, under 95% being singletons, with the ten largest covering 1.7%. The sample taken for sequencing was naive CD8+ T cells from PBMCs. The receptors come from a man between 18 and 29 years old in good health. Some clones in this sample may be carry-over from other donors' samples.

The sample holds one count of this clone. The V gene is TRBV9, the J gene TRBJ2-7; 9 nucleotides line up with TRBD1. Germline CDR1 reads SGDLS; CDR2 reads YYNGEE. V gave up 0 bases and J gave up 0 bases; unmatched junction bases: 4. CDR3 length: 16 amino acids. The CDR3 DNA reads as TGTGCCAGCAGCGTAGCCCGGGACAGGGCCTCCTACGAGCAGTACTTC. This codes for CASSVARDRASYEQYF. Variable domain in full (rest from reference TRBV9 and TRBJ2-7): DSGVTQTPKHLITATGQRVTLRCSPRSGDLSVYWYQQSLDQGLQFLIQYYNGEERAKGNILERFSAQQFPDLHSELNLSSLELGDSALYFCASSVARDRASYEQYFGPGTRLTVT.

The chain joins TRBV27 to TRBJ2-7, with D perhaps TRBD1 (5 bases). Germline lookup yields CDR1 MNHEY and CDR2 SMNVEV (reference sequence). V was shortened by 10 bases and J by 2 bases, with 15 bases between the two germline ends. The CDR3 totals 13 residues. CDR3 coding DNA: TGTGCCACCAGCCAGGGATCGACCTACGAGCAGTACTTC. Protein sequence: CATSQGSTYEQYF.

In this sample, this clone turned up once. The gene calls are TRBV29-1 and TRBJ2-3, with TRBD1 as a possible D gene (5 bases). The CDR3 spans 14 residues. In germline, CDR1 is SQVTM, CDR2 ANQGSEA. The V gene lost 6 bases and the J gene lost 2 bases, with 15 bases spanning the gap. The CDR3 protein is CSVLGHGSTDTQYF. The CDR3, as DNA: TGCAGCGTCTTGGGGCACGGTTCCACAGATACGCAGTATTTT.

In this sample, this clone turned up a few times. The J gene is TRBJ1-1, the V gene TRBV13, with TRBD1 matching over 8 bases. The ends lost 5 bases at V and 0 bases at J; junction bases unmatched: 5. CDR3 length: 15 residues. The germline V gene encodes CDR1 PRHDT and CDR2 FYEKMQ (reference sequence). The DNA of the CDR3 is TGTGCCAGCAGCACTCAGACAGGGGTGAACACTGAAGCTTTCTTT. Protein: CASSTQTGVNTEAFF.

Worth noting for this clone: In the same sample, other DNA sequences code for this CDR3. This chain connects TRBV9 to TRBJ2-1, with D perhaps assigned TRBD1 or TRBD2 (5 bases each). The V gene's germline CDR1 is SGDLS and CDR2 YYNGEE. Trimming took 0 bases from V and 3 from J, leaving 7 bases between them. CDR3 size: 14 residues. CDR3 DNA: TGTGCCAGCAGCGTAGGGGGGAGCTACAATGAGCAGTTCTTC. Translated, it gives CASSVGGSYNEQFF.

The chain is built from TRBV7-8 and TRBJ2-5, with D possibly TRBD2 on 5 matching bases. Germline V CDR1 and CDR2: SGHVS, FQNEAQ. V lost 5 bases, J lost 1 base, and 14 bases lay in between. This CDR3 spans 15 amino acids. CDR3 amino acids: CASSPPSGFQETQYF. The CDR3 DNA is TGTGCCAGCAGCCCCCCGTCGGGGTTCCAAGAGACCCAGTACTTC.

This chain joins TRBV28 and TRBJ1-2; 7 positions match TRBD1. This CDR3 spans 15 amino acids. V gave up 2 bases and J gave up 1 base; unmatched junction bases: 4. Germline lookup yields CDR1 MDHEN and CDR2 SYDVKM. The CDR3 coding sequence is TGTGCCAGCAGTTTAGGGGACAGTATTAACTATGGCTACACCTTC. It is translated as CASSLGDSINYGYTF.

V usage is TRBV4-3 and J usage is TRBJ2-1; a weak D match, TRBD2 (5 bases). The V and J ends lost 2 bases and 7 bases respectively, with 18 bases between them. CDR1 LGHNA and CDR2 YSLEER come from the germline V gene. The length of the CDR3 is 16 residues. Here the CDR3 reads CASSQYGGSRWNEQFF. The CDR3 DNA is TGCGCCAGCAGCCAATACGGCGGGTCGAGGTGGAATGAGCAGTTCTTC.

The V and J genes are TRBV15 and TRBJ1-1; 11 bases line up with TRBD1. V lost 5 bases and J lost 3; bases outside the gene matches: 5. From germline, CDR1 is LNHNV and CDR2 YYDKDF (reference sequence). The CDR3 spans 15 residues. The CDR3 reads CATSRTGGRDTEAFF. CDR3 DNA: TGTGCCACCAGCCGGACAGGGGGCCGGGACACTGAAGCTTTCTTT.

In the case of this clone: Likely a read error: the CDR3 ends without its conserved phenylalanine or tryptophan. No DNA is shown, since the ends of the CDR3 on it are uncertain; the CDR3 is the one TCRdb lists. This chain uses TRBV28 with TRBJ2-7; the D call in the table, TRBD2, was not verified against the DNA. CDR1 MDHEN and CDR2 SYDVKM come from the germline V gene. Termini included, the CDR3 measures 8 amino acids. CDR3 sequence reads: CASALGGD.

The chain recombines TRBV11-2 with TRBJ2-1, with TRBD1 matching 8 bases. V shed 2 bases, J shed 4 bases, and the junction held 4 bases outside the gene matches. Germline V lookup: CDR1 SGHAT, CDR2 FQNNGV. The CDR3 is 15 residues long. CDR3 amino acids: CASSLQGAPYNEQFF. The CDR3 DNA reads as TGTGCCAGCAGCTTACAGGGGGCGCCTTACAATGAGCAGTTCTTC.

CDR3 sequence: CASGIVPSGELFF. The CDR3 nucleotides read TGTGCCAGTGGTATTGTGCCGTCCGGGGAGCTGTTTTTT. The chain employs TRBV6-5 and TRBJ2-2, with no clear D. Germline values: CDR1 MNHEY, CDR2 SVGAGI. The CDR3 is 13 residues long. The V gene lost 9 bases and the J gene lost 6 bases, with 14 bases spanning the gap.

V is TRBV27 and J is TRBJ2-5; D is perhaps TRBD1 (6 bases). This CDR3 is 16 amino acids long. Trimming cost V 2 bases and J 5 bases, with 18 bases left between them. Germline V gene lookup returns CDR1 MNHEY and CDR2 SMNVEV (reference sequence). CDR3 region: CASSLVAGARRETQYF. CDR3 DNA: TGTGCCAGCAGTTTAGTAGCAGGGGCCCGCAGGGAGACCCAGTACTTC.

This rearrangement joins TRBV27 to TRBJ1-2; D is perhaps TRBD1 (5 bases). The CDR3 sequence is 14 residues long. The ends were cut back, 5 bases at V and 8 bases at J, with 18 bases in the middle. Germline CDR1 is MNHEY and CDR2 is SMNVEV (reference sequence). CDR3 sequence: CASSQTGTLGGYTF. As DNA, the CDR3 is TGTGCCAGCAGTCAAACCGGGACCCTCGGAGGCTACACCTTC.

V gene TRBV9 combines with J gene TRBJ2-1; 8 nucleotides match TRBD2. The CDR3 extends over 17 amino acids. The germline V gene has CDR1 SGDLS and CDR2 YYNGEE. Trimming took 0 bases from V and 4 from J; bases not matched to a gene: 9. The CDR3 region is CASSVERGTSGYNEQFF. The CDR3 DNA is TGTGCCAGCAGCGTAGAAAGGGGTACTAGCGGATACAATGAGCAGTTCTTC.

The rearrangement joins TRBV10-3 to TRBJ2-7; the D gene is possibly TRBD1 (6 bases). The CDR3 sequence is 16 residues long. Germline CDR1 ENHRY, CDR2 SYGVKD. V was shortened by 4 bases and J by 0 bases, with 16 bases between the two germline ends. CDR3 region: CAISVVVDRSSYEQYF. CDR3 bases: TGTGCCATCAGTGTTGTAGTTGACAGGAGCTCCTACGAGCAGTACTTC.

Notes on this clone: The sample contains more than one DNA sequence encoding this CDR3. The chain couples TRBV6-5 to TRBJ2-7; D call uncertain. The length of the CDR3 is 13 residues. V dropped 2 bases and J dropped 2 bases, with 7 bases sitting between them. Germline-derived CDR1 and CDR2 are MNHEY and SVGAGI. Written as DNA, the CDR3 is TGTGCCAGCAGTTACGGTCAGACCTACGAGCAGTACTTC. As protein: CASSYGQTYEQYF.

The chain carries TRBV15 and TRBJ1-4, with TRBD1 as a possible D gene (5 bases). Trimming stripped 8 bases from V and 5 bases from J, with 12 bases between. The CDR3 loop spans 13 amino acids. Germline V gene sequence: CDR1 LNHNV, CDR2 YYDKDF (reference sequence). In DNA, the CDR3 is TGTGCCACCGAGGGACCAGGGAATGAAAAACTGTTTTTT. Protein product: CATEGPGNEKLFF.

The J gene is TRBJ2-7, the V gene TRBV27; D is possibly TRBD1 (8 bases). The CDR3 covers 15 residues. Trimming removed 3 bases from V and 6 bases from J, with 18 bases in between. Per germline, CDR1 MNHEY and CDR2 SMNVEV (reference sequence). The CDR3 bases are TGTGCCAGCAGTTTGGGTGGACAGGGAGGGGGCGAGCAGTACTTC. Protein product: CASSLGGQGGGEQYF.

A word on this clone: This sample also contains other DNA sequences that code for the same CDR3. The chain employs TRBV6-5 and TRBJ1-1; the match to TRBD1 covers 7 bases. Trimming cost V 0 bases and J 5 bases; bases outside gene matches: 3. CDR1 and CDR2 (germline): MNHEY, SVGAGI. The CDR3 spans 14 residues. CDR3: CASSYSAGGTEAFF. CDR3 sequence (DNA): TGTGCCAGCAGTTACTCGGCAGGGGGGACTGAAGCTTTCTTT.

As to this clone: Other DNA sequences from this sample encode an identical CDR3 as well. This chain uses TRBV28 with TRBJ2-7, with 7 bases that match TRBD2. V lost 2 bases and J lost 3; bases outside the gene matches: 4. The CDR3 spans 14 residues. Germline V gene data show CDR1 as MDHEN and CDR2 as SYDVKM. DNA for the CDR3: TGTGCCAGCAGTTTAGGGGGGGAGGGCTACGAGCAGTACTTC. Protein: CASSLGGEGYEQYF.

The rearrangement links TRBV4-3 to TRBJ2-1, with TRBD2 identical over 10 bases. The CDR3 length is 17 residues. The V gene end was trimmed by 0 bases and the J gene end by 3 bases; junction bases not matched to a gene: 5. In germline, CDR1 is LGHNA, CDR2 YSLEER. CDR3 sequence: CASSQEGLAGVYNEQFF. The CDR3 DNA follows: TGCGCCAGCAGCCAAGAGGGGCTAGCGGGAGTCTACAATGAGCAGTTCTTC.

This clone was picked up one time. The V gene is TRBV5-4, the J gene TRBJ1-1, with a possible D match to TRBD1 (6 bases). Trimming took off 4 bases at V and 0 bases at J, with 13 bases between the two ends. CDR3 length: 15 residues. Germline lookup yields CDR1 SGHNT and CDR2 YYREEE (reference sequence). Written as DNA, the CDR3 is TGTGCCAGCAGCCCCCAGGCAGGGGTGAACACTGAAGCTTTCTTT. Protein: CASSPQAGVNTEAFF.

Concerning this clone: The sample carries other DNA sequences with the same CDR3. The CDR3 region has the DNA TGCGCCAGCAGCTTGGCAGGGGCCTCCTACGAGCAGTACTTC. This translates into CASSLAGASYEQYF. The chain employs TRBV5-1 and TRBJ2-7; D is possibly TRBD1 (6 bases). Looked up from germline, CDR1 is SGHRS and CDR2 is YFSETQ. V lost 0 bases, J lost 0 bases, and 7 bases lay in between. This CDR3 has 14 amino acids.